This T cell receptor beta chain was sequenced during a study of blood T cell repertoires in COVID-19. For the study at large: PBMCs, B-cell-depleted T cells, or T cells were the source of the cDNA or gDNA that made up the material.

Some clones are missing from TCRdb's copy, which holds only in-frame ones; the method was immunoSEQ multiplex PCR. The table has more than 90,000 clones, roughly nine tenths seen once; the top ten hold around 7.7%. Trimming cost V 8 bases and J 4 bases, with 14 bases left between them. CDR1 SQVTM and CDR2 ANQGSEA come from the germline V gene. The CDR3 contains 12 residues. The rearrangement uses TRBV29-1 and TRBJ1-1; weak D call: TRBD1 (5 bases). The sequenced material came from peripheral blood. The clonotype comes from a human donor in a cohort sampled during active COVID-19. The CDR3 protein is CSPGLLPTEAFF. CDR3 DNA: TGCAGCCCGGGACTTCTTCCCACTGAAGCTTTCTTT.